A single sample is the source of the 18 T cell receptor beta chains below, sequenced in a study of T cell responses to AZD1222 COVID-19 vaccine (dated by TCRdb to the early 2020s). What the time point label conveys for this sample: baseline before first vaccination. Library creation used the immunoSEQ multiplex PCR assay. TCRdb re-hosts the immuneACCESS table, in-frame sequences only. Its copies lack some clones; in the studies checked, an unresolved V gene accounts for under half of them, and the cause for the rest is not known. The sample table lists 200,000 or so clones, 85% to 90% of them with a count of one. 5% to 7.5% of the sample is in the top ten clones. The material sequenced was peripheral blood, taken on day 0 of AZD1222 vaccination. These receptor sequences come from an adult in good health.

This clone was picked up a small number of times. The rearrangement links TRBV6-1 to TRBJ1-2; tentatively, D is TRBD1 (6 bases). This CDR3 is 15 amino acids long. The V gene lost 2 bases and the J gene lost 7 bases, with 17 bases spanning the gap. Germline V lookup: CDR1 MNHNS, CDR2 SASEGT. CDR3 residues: CASSESLRATGGYTF. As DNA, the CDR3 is TGTGCCAGCAGTGAATCCTTAAGGGCGACAGGTGGCTACACCTTC.

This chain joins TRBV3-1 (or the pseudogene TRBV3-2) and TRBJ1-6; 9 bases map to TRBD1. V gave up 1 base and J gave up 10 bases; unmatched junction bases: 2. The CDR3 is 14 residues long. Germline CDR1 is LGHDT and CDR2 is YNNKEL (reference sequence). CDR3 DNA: TGTGCCAGCAGCCAAGGGACAGGGGAATCACCCCTCCACTTT. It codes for CASSQGTGESPLHF.

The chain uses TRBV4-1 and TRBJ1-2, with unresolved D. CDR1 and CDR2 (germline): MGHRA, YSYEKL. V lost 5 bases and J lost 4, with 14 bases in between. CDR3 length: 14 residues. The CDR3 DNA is TGCGCCAGCAGCAAATACCCTGGACCCTATGGCTACACCTTC. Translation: CASSKYPGPYGYTF.

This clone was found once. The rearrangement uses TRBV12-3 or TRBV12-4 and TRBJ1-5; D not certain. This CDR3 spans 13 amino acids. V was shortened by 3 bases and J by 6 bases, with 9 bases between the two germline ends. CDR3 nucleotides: TGTGCCAGCAGTTTTATGGCCGGTCAGCCCCAGCATTTT. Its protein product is CASSFMAGQPQHF.

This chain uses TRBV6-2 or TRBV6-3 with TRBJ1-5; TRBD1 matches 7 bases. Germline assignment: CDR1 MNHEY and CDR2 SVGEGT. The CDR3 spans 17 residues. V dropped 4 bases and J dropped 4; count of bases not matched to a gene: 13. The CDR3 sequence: CASSFGRDTGENQPQHF. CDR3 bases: TGTGCCAGCAGTTTCGGGCGGGATACAGGGGAGAATCAGCCCCAGCATTTT.

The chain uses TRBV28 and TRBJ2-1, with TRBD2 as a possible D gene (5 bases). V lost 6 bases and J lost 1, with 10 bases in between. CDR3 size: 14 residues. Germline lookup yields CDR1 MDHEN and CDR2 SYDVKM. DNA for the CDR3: TGTGCCAGCAGGGACTCCGCTTCCTACAATGAGCAGTTCTTC. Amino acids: CASRDSASYNEQFF.

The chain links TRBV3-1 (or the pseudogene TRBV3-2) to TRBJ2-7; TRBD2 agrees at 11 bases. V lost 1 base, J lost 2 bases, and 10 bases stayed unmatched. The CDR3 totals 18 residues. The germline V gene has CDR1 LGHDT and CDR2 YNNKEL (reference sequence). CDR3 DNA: TGTGCCAGCAGCCAAGGACTAGCGGGGCCGACTTCAACCTACGAGCAGTACTTC. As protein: CASSQGLAGPTSTYEQYF.

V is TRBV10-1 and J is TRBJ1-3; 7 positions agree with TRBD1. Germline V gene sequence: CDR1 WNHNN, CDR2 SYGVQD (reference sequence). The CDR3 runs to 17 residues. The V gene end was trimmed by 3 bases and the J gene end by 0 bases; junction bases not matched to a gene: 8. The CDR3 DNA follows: TGCGCCAGCAGTGAAACGGGACAGCCAACCTCTGGAAACACCATATATTTT. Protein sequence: CASSETGQPTSGNTIYF.

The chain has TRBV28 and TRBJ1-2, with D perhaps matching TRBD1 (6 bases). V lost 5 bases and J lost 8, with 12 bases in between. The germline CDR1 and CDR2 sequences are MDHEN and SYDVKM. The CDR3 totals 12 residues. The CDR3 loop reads CASSPDRTGYTF. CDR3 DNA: TGTGCCAGCAGTCCCGACAGGACCGGCTACACCTTC.

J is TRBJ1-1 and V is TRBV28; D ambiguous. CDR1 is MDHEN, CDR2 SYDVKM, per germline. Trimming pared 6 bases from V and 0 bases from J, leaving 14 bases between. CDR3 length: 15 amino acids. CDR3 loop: CASSPSQTMNTEAFF. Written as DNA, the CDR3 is TGTGCCAGCAGCCCTTCACAGACCATGAACACTGAAGCTTTCTTT.

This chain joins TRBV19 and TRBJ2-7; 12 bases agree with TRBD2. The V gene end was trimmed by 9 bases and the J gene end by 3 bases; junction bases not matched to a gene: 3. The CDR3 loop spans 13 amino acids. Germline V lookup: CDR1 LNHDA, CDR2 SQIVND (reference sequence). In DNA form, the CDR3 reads TGTGCCAGCGGGACTAGCGGGTTCTACGAGCAGTACTTC. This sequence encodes CASGTSGFYEQYF.

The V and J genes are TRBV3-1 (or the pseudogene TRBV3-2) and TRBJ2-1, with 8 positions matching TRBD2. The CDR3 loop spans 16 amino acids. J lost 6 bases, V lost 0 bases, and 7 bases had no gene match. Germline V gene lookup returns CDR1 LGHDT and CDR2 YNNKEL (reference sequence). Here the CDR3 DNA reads TGTGCCAGCAGCCAAGAACCCCTAGCGGGTCCCAATGAGCAGTTCTTC. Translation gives CASSQEPLAGPNEQFF.

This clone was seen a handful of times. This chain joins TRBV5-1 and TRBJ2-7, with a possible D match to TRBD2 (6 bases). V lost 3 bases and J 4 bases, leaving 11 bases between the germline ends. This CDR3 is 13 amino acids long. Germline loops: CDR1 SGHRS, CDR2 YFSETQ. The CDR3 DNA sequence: TGCGCCAGCAGCTCCGGGACTCAATACGAGCAGTACTTC. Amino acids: CASSSGTQYEQYF.

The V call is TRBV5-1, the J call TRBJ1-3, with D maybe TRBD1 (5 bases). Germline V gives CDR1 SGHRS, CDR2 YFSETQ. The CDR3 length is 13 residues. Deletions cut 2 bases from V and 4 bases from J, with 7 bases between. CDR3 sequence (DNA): TGCGCCAGCAGCTTCACAGGAGGAAACACCATATATTTT. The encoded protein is CASSFTGGNTIYF.

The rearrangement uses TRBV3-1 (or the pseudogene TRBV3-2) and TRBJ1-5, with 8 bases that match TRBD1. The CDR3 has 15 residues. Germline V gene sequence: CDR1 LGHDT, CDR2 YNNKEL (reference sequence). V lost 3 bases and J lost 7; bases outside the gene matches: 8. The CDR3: CASSHLGQGSQPQHF. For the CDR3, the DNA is TGTGCCAGCAGCCACCTAGGACAGGGTTCCCAGCCCCAGCATTTT.

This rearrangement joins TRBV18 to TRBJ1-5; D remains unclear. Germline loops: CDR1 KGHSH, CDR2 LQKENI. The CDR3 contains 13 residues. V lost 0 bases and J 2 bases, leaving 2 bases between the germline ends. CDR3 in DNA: TGTGCCAGCTCACCACCGGGCAATCAGCCCCAGCATTTT. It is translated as CASSPPGNQPQHF. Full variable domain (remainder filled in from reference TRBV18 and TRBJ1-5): NAGVMQNPRHLVRRRGQEARLRCSPMKGHSHVYWYRQLPEEGLKFMVYLQKENIIDESGMPKERFSAEFPKEGPSILRIQQVVRGDSAAYFCASSPPGNQPQHFGDGTRLSIL.

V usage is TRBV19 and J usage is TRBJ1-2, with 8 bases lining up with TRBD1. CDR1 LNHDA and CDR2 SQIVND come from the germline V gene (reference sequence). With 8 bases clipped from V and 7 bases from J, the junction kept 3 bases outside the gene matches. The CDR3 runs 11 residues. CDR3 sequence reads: CASGQGAGYTF. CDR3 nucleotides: TGTGCCAGTGGACAGGGTGCTGGCTACACCTTC.

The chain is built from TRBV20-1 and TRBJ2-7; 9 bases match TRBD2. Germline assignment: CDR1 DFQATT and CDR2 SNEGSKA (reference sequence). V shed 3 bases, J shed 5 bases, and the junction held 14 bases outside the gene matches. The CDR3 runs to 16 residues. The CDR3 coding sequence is TGCAGTGCTAGTCCGGGACAGTTGGGACTAGCCGACGAGCAGTACTTC. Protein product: CSASPGQLGLADEQYF.